This T cell receptor beta chain originates from a study of blood T cell repertoires in COVID-19. CDR3 length: 14 amino acids. Germline V gives CDR1 MRHNA, CDR2 SNTAGT. With 6 bases clipped from V and 8 bases from J, the junction kept 3 bases outside the gene matches. Data came from immunoSEQ multiplex PCR; TCRdb stores just in-frame clones and leaves some out. The sample has about 480,000 clones; around nine tenths are singletons. The sequence derives from a woman aged 18-30 years with acute COVID-19. Source material: PBMCs or T cells enriched from blood (not recorded which). The chain employs TRBV6-4 and TRBJ1-6; 11 nucleotides match TRBD1. The CDR3 region is CASSRTGGDSPLHF. The CDR3 region has the DNA TGTGCCAGCAGCCGGACAGGGGGCGATTCACCCCTCCACTTT.